This TCR beta chain appears in the sequencing data of a study of blood T cell repertoires in COVID-19. For the study at large: Samples came from the United States, Italy and Spain, spanning acute and convalescent COVID-19. The cDNA or gDNA used as material had been derived from T cells, B-cell-depleted T cells, or PBMCs.

Germline V CDR1 and CDR2: MNHEY, SVGEGT. CDR3 length: 17 residues. Trimming at V came to 6 bases and at J to 4 bases, leaving 11 bases not matched to a gene. This clone appeared once. Per the authors' pipeline: Amplification of reference gene primers was used by the study to estimate nucleated cell counts. Clones were read by immunoSEQ multiplex PCR, and TCRdb kept only the in-frame ones, dropping some. That table gives V, J and clone size, and the DNA gave D and trimming. This sample yields fewer than 300,000 clones, of which around 87% are seen a single time; 1.5% belongs to the top ten. V usage is TRBV6-2 or TRBV6-3 and J usage is TRBJ2-2, with TRBD2 identical over 10 bases. The receptor was isolated from a woman aged 40 to 50 who had recovered from COVID-19. The sequenced material came from peripheral blood. In DNA, the CDR3 is TGTGCCAGCAGCCCACCCCCTAGCGGGGGTCTCACCGGGGAGCTGTTTTTT. Translating gives CASSPPPSGGLTGELFF.